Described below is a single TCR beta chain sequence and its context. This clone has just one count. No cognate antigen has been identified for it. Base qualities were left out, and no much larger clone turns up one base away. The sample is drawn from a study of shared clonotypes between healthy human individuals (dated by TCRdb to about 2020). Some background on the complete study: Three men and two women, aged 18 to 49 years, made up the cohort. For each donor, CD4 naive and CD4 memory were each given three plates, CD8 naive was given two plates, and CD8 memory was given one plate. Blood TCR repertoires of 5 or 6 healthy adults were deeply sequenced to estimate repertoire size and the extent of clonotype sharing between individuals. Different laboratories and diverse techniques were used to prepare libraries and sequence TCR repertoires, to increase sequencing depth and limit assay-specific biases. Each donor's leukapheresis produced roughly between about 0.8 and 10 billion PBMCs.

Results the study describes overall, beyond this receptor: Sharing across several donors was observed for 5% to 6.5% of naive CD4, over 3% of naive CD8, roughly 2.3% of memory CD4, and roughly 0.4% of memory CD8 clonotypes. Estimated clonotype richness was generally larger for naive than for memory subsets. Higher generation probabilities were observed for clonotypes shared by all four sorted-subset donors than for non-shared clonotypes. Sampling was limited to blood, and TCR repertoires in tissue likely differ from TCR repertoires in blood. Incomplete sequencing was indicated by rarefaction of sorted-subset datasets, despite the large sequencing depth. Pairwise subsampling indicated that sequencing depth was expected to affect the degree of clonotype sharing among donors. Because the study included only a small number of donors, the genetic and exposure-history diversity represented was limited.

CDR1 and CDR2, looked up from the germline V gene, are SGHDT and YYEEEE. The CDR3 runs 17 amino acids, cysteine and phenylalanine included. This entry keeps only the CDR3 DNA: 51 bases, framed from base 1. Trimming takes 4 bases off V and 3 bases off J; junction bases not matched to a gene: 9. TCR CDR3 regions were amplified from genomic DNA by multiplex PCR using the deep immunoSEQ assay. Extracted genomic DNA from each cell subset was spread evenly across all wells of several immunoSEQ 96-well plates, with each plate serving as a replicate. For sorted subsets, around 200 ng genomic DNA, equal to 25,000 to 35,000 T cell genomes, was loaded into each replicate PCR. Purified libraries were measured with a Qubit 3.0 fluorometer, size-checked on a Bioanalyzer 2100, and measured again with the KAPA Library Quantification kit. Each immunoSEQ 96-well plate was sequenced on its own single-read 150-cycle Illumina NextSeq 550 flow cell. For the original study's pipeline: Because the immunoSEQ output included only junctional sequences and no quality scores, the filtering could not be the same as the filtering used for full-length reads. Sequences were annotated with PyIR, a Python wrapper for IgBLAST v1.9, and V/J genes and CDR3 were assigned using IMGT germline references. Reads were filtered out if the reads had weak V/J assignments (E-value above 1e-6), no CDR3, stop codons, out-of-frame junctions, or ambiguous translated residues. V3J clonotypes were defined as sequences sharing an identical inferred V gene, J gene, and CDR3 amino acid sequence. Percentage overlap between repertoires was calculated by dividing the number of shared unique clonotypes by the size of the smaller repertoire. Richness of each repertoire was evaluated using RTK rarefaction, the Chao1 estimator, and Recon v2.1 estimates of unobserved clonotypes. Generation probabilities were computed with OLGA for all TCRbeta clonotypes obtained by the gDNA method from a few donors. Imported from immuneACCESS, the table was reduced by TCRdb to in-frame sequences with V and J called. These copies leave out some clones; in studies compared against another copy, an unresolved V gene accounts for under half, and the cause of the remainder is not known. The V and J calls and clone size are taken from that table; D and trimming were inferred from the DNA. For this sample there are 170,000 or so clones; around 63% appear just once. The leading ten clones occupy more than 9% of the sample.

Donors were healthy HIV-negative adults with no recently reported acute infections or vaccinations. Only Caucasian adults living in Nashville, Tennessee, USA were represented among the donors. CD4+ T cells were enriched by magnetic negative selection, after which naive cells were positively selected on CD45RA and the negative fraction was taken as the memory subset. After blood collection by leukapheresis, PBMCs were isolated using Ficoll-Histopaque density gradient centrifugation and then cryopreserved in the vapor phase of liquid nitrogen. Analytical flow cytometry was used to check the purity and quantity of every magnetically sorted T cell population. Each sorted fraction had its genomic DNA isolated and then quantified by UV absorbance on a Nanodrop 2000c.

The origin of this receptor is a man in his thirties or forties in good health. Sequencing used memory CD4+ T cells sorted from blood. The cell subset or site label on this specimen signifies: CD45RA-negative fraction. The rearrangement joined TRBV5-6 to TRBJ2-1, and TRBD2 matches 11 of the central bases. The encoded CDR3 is CASSSLLAGAVYNEQFF. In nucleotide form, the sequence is TGTGCCAGCAGCAGTCTACTAGCGGGAGCGGTCTACAATGAGCAGTTCTTC.